The 28 T cell receptor beta chains reported below all come from one sample, sequenced in a study of CD4 T cells in relation to SARS-CoV-2 and coronaviruses. Sequencing was performed with immunoSEQ multiplex PCR; in TCRdb, only in-frame clones are kept and a portion is missing. The table lists 30,000 to 45,000 clones, around 87% of them singletons. Sequenced material: memory CD4+ T cells from PBMCs. These receptors came from an adult with COVID-19.

The chain uses TRBV6-1 and TRBJ2-2, with a possible D match to TRBD1 (5 bases). The CDR3 runs to 16 residues. V lost 1 base to trimming and J lost 8 bases, with 17 bases between them. In germline, CDR1 is MNHNS, CDR2 SASEGT. In nucleotides, the CDR3 is TGTGCCAGCAGTGAAGTGATGGGGCCTCGATCTGGGGAGCTGTTTTTT. Translating gives CASSEVMGPRSGELFF.

The chain combines TRBV7-9 with TRBJ1-1; D not certain. Germline assignment: CDR1 SEHNR and CDR2 FQNEAQ (reference sequence). This CDR3 comprises 14 residues. V lost 1 base to trimming and J lost 1 base, with 7 bases between them. The CDR3 DNA reads TGTGCCAGCAGCTTAGGGACTAAGAACACTGAAGCTTTCTTT. Protein product: CASSLGTKNTEAFF.

V gene TRBV30 combines with J gene TRBJ1-1, with D hard to call. CDR1 and CDR2 from the germline V gene are GTSNPN and SVGIG (reference sequence). The CDR3 length is 14 residues. Trimming took off 4 bases at V and 2 bases at J, with 14 bases between the two ends. CDR3 loop: CAWTFPELNTEAFF. CDR3 DNA: TGTGCCTGGACCTTCCCGGAGCTTAACACTGAAGCTTTCTTT. The full variable domain, completed using reference TRBV30 and TRBJ1-1, is SQTIHQWPATLVQPVGSPLSLECTVEGTSNPNLYWYRQAAGRGLQLLFYSVGIGQISSEVPQNLSASRPQDRQFILSSKKLLLSDSGFYLCAWTFPELNTEAFFGQGTRLTVV.

This clone has only one observation. V is TRBV5-1 and J is TRBJ1-1; a weak D match, TRBD1 (5 bases). Germline values: CDR1 SGHRS, CDR2 YFSETQ. Trimming pared 6 bases from V and 0 bases from J, leaving 9 bases between. This CDR3 comprises 13 residues. The CDR3 DNA is TGCGCCAGCACGGGGACGGTGAACACTGAAGCTTTCTTT. It encodes CASTGTVNTEAFF.

V is TRBV28 and J is TRBJ1-6; 10 positions match TRBD1. Per the germline V gene, CDR1 is MDHEN and CDR2 is SYDVKM. CDR3 size: 15 residues. J was trimmed by 6 bases and V by 6 bases; bases with no gene match: 5. CDR3 in amino acids: CASRGGTGVNSPLHF. DNA for the CDR3: TGTGCCAGCAGGGGGGGGACAGGGGTTAATTCACCCCTCCACTTT.

This clone was observed a handful of times. The genes are TRBV18 and TRBJ2-7; 9 bases align to TRBD1. The V gene end was trimmed by 3 bases and the J gene end by 5 bases; junction bases not matched to a gene: 2. The CDR3 extends over 13 amino acids. Germline V gene sequence: CDR1 KGHSH, CDR2 LQKENI. CDR3 sequence (DNA): TGTGCCAGCTCACCCGGGACAGGGAACGAGCAGTACTTC. This translates into CASSPGTGNEQYF.

V usage is TRBV14 and J usage is TRBJ1-4; D unclear. The CDR3 spans 15 residues. CDR1 SGHDN and CDR2 FVKESK come from the germline V gene. V was cut by 2 bases and J by 9 bases, with 16 bases left in between. The CDR3 DNA sequence: TGTGCCAGCAGCCAAAATCTTCCGACGGCCCAAAAACTGTTTTTT. Its translation is CASSQNLPTAQKLFF.

The chain joins TRBV29-1 to TRBJ2-1; D is tentatively TRBD1 or TRBD2 (5 bases each). V was pared by 6 bases and J by 13 bases, with 22 bases between. The CDR3 runs 13 residues. Germline V gene data show CDR1 as SQVTM and CDR2 as ANQGSEA. The CDR3 region is CSVGRADHLNQFF. CDR3 sequence (DNA): TGCAGCGTGGGGCGGGCCGACCACCTTAACCAGTTCTTC.

The chain has TRBV7-2 and TRBJ2-3, with TRBD1 matching over 8 bases. This CDR3 is built from 15 residues. With 4 bases clipped from V and 3 bases from J, the junction kept 6 bases outside the gene matches. Germline CDR1 is SGHTA and CDR2 is FQGNSA. The CDR3, as DNA: TGTGCCAGCAGCTCTCGACAGGGGTTAACAGATACGCAGTATTTT. Its protein product is CASSSRQGLTDTQYF.

The chain couples TRBV9 to TRBJ1-2; the D is unclear. The germline V gene encodes CDR1 SGDLS and CDR2 YYNGEE. V lost 0 bases to trimming and J lost 1 base, with 4 bases between them. The CDR3 loop spans 13 amino acids. The CDR3 here is CASSVVGNYGYTF. The CDR3 bases are TGTGCCAGCAGCGTAGTGGGTAACTATGGCTACACCTTC.

The chain has TRBV7-3 and TRBJ2-1; D call uncertain. The V end was cut by 1 base, the J end by 0 bases, with 7 bases between. The CDR3 is 15 residues long. Germline V lookup: CDR1 SGHTA, CDR2 FQGTGA. The DNA of the CDR3 is TGTGCCAGCAGCTTAAGCATCGGCTCCTACAATGAGCAGTTCTTC. Protein sequence: CASSLSIGSYNEQFF.

The rearrangement joins TRBV19 to TRBJ1-2; D is possibly TRBD1 (6 bases). The CDR3 length is 16 residues. The V end lost 3 bases, the J end lost 2 bases, and 16 bases lay between the germline ends. Germline V gene lookup returns CDR1 LNHDA and CDR2 SQIVND (reference sequence). The CDR3 is CASSMRVRGSNYGYTF. Written as DNA, the CDR3 is TGTGCCAGTAGTATGAGAGTAAGGGGGTCCAACTATGGCTACACCTTC.

The chain is built from TRBV7-2 and TRBJ2-1, with a tentative D call TRBD1 (5 bases). Trimming removed 2 bases from V and 9 bases from J, with 20 bases in between. Germline CDR1 and CDR2: SGHTA and FQGNSA. The CDR3 consists of 16 residues. CDR3 sequence reads: CASSLILSQGSGEQFF. Here the CDR3 DNA reads TGTGCCAGCAGCTTAATTCTCTCGCAGGGTTCTGGTGAGCAGTTCTTC.

The chain carries TRBV6-6 and TRBJ2-7; either TRBD1 or TRBD2 may supply D (5 bases each). V dropped 2 bases and J dropped 0 bases, with 11 bases sitting between them. This CDR3 spans 15 amino acids. CDR1 MNHNY and CDR2 SVGAGI come from the germline V gene (reference sequence). The CDR3 nucleotides read TGTGCCAGCAGTTACCCCCCAGGGAGCTCCTACGAGCAGTACTTC. This gives the protein CASSYPPGSSYEQYF.

The CDR3 sequence is CASSHLAGANTGELFF. In DNA, the CDR3 is TGTGCCAGCAGCCACCTAGCGGGGGCGAACACCGGGGAGCTGTTTTTT. The gene calls are TRBV14 and TRBJ2-2; 10 nucleotides agree with TRBD2. J gave up 0 bases and V 3 bases, and 1 base lay outside the gene matches. This CDR3 contains 16 residues. CDR1 and CDR2 (germline): SGHDN, FVKESK.

This chain links TRBV5-6 with TRBJ1-4, with TRBD1 matching over 9 bases. The germline gives CDR1 SGHDT, CDR2 YYEEEE. The CDR3 length is 15 residues. Trimming took 4 bases from V and 7 from J; bases not matched to a gene: 8. The CDR3 here is CASSIGQGRGEKLFF. In nucleotides, the CDR3 is TGTGCCAGCAGCATCGGACAGGGGCGAGGTGAAAAACTGTTTTTT.

This clone has just a few counts. CDR3 protein: CASKNEKLFF. CDR3 DNA sequence: TGTGCCAGTAAAAATGAAAAACTGTTTTTT. This chain links TRBV19 with TRBJ1-4; D remains ambiguous. The germline gives CDR1 LNHDA, CDR2 SQIVND (reference sequence). This CDR3 spans 10 amino acids. The germline V and J ends were trimmed by 7 bases and 5 bases, with 2 bases remaining between them. Based on the CDR3 plus reference TRBV19 and TRBJ1-4, the full variable domain is DGGITQSPKYLFRKEGQNVTLSCEQNLNHDAMYWYRQDPGQGLRLIYYSQIVNDFQKGDIAEGYSVSREKKESFPLTVTSAQKNPTAFYLCASKNEKLFFGSGTQLSVL.

The chain carries TRBV6-5 and TRBJ1-6, with TRBD1 identical over 8 bases. The J segment lost 7 bases and the V segment lost 6 bases, leaving 5 bases of the junction unmatched. CDR1 and CDR2 from the germline V gene are MNHEY and SVGAGI. There are 14 residues in the CDR3. The CDR3 DNA reads TGTGCCAGCAGGTCAGGGGGCACAAATTCACCCCTCCACTTT. It translates to CASRSGGTNSPLHF.

The J gene is TRBJ1-1, the V gene TRBV28, with D perhaps matching TRBD1 (6 bases). From germline, CDR1 is MDHEN and CDR2 SYDVKM. CDR3 size: 14 residues. The V gene lost 4 bases and the J gene lost 5 bases, with 14 bases spanning the gap. CDR3 amino acids: CASSSGGRYTEAFF. DNA for the CDR3: TGTGCCAGCAGTTCTGGGGGGCGTTATACTGAAGCTTTCTTT.

The CDR3 DNA follows: TGTGCCAGCAAGTTTAGACGGACAGGGCGCACAGATACGCAGTATTTT. Its translation: CASKFRRTGRTDTQYF. The V and J genes are TRBV28 and TRBJ2-3, with TRBD1 identical over 8 bases. There are 16 residues in the CDR3. J was trimmed by 1 base and V by 7 bases; bases with no gene match: 10. Germline V gives CDR1 MDHEN, CDR2 SYDVKM.

The DNA for the CDR3 is TGTGCCAGCAGCCCGATACAGGGTTTCACAGATACGCAGTATTTT. Amino acid sequence: CASSPIQGFTDTQYF. V is TRBV7-9 and J is TRBJ2-3; TRBD1 might be the D (6 bases). Germline values: CDR1 SEHNR, CDR2 FQNEAQ (reference sequence). Trimming took 5 bases from V and 2 from J, leaving 14 bases between them. This CDR3 has 15 residues.

This sequence joins TRBV12-3 or TRBV12-4 and TRBJ1-6; D is possibly TRBD1 (5 bases). Deletions cut 5 bases from V and 12 bases from J, with 8 bases between. The length of the CDR3 is 11 residues. The CDR3 DNA is TGTGCCAGCAGTCTAGGGGAACCCCTCCACTTT. Amino acid sequence: CASSLGEPLHF.

The rearrangement joins TRBV19 to TRBJ2-1, with 8 bases that match TRBD1. This CDR3 comprises 17 residues. Trimming removed 1 base from V and 4 bases from J; junction bases left unmatched: 9. CDR1 is LNHDA, CDR2 SQIVND, per germline (reference sequence). This CDR3 is CASSIGTGTGEYNEQFF. The CDR3 nucleotides are TGTGCCAGTAGTATAGGGACCGGGACAGGAGAATACAATGAGCAGTTCTTC. Full variable domain (outside the CDR3, taken from reference TRBV19 and TRBJ2-1): DGGITQSPKYLFRKEGQNVTLSCEQNLNHDAMYWYRQDPGQGLRLIYYSQIVNDFQKGDIAEGYSVSREKKESFPLTVTSAQKNPTAFYLCASSIGTGTGEYNEQFFGPGTRLTVL.

The V call is TRBV6-5, the J call TRBJ2-5; D unresolved. The CDR3 length is 12 residues. V was trimmed by 6 bases and J by 3 bases, leaving 8 bases between them. Germline CDR1 MNHEY, CDR2 SVGAGI. In DNA form, the CDR3 reads TGTGCCAGCAGCCCATCTGAAGAGACCCAGTACTTC. The encoded protein is CASSPSEETQYF.

The CDR3 DNA reads as TGTGCCAGCAGCTTAGATCAGAGGGGTGGCACAGATACGCAGTATTTT. Its translation: CASSLDQRGGTDTQYF. This chain links TRBV11-3 with TRBJ2-3; D tentatively reads TRBD1 or TRBD2 (5 bases each). From germline, CDR1 is SGHNT and CDR2 YENEEA. The CDR3 length is 16 residues. Trimming removed 0 bases from V and 1 base from J, with 11 bases in between.

This chain connects TRBV5-1 to TRBJ2-3; no clear D. The CDR3 is 14 residues long. The V end was cut by 5 bases, the J end by 2 bases, with 12 bases between. The germline V gene has CDR1 SGHRS and CDR2 YFSETQ. CDR3 region: CASSLDLPTDTQYF. The CDR3 DNA follows: TGCGCCAGCAGTCTAGACTTACCCACAGATACGCAGTATTTT.

The chain combines TRBV5-1 with TRBJ2-1; D assignment may be TRBD1 or TRBD2 (5 bases each). Germline CDR1 and CDR2: SGHRS and YFSETQ. The V gene lost 2 bases and the J gene lost 5 bases, with 8 bases spanning the gap. The CDR3 extends over 13 amino acids. The CDR3 reads CASSFRGDNEQFF. The CDR3 DNA sequence: TGCGCCAGCAGCTTTCGAGGGGACAATGAGCAGTTCTTC.

This chain's CDR3 is CASSLLTGGASPLHF. DNA for the CDR3: TGTGCCAGCAGCTTATTGACAGGGGGAGCTTCACCCCTCCACTTT. The chain combines TRBV11-2 with TRBJ1-6; 9 positions agree with TRBD1. Germline CDR1 reads SGHAT; CDR2 reads FQNNGV. Unmatched junction bases numbered 5, after V lost 2 bases and J lost 9 bases. The CDR3 totals 15 residues.